The 11 T cell receptor beta chains reported below all come from one sample, sequenced in a study of blood T cell repertoires in COVID-19. TCRdb's copy holds only in-frame clones and misses some; the assay was immunoSEQ multiplex PCR. The sample has roughly 50,000 clones; around 89% are singletons. Sequencing was carried out using peripheral blood. These receptors came from a woman in her sixties with active COVID-19.

V is TRBV27 and J is TRBJ1-1, with D uncertain. Germline CDR1 is MNHEY and CDR2 is SMNVEV (reference sequence). V shed 3 bases and J shed 1 base, with 12 bases lying between them. The CDR3 runs to 15 residues. CDR3 in DNA: TGTGCCAGCAGTTTCGGGGATAATAGGAACACTGAAGCTTTCTTT. Its protein product is CASSFGDNRNTEAFF.

The V call is TRBV15, the J call TRBJ1-1; tentatively, D is TRBD1 (6 bases). Germline V gene data show CDR1 as LNHNV and CDR2 as YYDKDF (reference sequence). The CDR3 has 13 amino acids. V was shortened by 5 bases and J by 5 bases, with 12 bases between the two germline ends. CDR3 bases: TGTGCCACCAGCGGTACAGGGTTTACTGAAGCTTTCTTT. Its protein is CATSGTGFTEAFF.

This chain joins TRBV6-6 and TRBJ2-2, with D possibly being TRBD2 (6 bases). This CDR3 has 16 residues. Germline lookup yields CDR1 MNHNY and CDR2 SVGAGI (reference sequence). Trimming pared 4 bases from V and 4 bases from J, leaving 16 bases between. CDR3 nucleotides: TGTGCCAGCAGTTCCCGGGACTCCCGGGGCACCGGGGAGCTGTTTTTT. This codes for CASSSRDSRGTGELFF.

This sequence joins TRBV7-9 and TRBJ1-5, with D perhaps TRBD1 (5 bases). The CDR3 spans 16 residues. Germline V gene data show CDR1 as SEHNR and CDR2 as FQNEAQ (reference sequence). V gave up 0 bases and J gave up 5 bases, with 14 bases separating them. CDR3 DNA: TGTGCCAGCAGCTTAGCGGGGACTCTCCCTCATCAGCCCCAGCATTTT. Residues: CASSLAGTLPHQPQHF.

This chain uses TRBV21-1 with TRBJ2-1; the listed D gene, TRBD2, was not tested against the DNA. TRBV21-1 is a recognized pseudogene. This CDR3 has 15 amino acids. CDR3 in amino acids: CASSRSGGKGNEQFF. As DNA, the CDR3 is TGTGCCAGCAGCAGAAGCGGGGGTAAGGGTAATGAGCAGTTCTTC.

The chain is built from TRBV6-5 and TRBJ1-2; D possibly corresponds to TRBD1 (5 bases). The germline V and J ends were trimmed by 7 bases and 5 bases, with 17 bases remaining between them. CDR3 size: 14 residues. Looked up from germline, CDR1 is MNHEY and CDR2 is SVGAGI. The CDR3 sequence: CASTKGVPSYGYTF. Here the CDR3 DNA reads TGTGCCAGCACCAAAGGGGTACCCTCATATGGCTACACCTTC.

The chain joins TRBV2 to TRBJ1-6; tentative D call: TRBD1 (5 bases). This CDR3 is 13 amino acids long. V dropped 7 bases and J dropped 13 bases, with 17 bases sitting between them. The germline gives CDR1 SNHLY, CDR2 FYNNEI. CDR3 sequence: CASTGGEYSPLHF. DNA for the CDR3: TGTGCCAGCACCGGAGGGGAGTACTCCCCCCTCCACTTT.

This chain links TRBV15 with TRBJ2-1; 11 nucleotides match TRBD2. CDR1 LNHNV and CDR2 YYDKDF come from the germline V gene (reference sequence). Germline trimming cut 3 bases from V and 6 bases from J; bases unmatched to any gene: 7. The CDR3 loop spans 16 amino acids. CDR3 amino acids: CATSSRTSGGSNEQFF. DNA of the CDR3: TGTGCCACCAGCAGTCGCACTAGCGGGGGCTCCAATGAGCAGTTCTTC.

This clone was seen a few times. Written as DNA, the CDR3 is TGTGCCAGTAGTACTGCACAGGGACCTAACTATGGCTACACCTTC. Amino acid sequence: CASSTAQGPNYGYTF. The V call is TRBV19, the J call TRBJ1-2; D is possibly TRBD1 (6 bases). The germline V and J ends were trimmed by 4 bases and 0 bases, with 12 bases remaining between them. The CDR3 is 15 amino acids. Looked up from germline, CDR1 is LNHDA and CDR2 is SQIVND (reference sequence).

The chain has TRBV7-9 and TRBJ2-7; 9 nucleotides line up with TRBD1. Germline V lookup: CDR1 SEHNR, CDR2 FQNEAQ (reference sequence). V lost 5 bases and J lost 2; bases outside the gene matches: 7. CDR3 size: 15 residues. This CDR3 reads CASSGGQGSTYEQYF. The DNA for the CDR3 is TGTGCCAGCAGCGGGGGACAGGGAAGTACCTACGAGCAGTACTTC. Complete variable domain (other parts from reference TRBV7-9 and TRBJ2-7): DTGVSQNPRHKITKRGQNVTFRCDPISEHNRLYWYRQTLGQGPEFLTYFQNEAQLEKSRLLSDRFSAERPKGSFSTLEIQRTEQGDSAMYLCASSGGQGSTYEQYFGPGTRLTVT.

This clone came up a few times. The chain carries TRBV13 and TRBJ2-5, with TRBD2 identical over 8 bases. The V and J ends lost 5 bases and 4 bases, in that order; junction bases with no gene match: 12. The CDR3 extends over 16 amino acids. Germline values: CDR1 PRHDT, CDR2 FYEKMQ (reference sequence). The CDR3 DNA reads as TGTGCCAGCAGCAGCACACCAGCGGGGGACGGAGAGACCCAGTACTTC. The encoded protein is CASSSTPAGDGETQYF. Full variable domain (outside the CDR3, taken from reference TRBV13 and TRBJ2-5): AAGVIQSPRHLIKEKRETATLKCYPIPRHDTVYWYQQGPGQDPQFLISFYEKMQSDKGSIPDRFSAQQFSDYHSELNMSSLELGDSALYFCASSSTPAGDGETQYFGPGTRLLVL.